These T cell receptor beta chains were read from a single sample in a study of blood T cell repertoires in COVID-19. Using immunoSEQ multiplex PCR, the repertoire was profiled, and TCRdb retains in-frame clones only, with some absent. The repertoire holds some 99,000 clones, about 82% seen once, with over 10% in the top ten. The sample comprised peripheral blood. The receptors shown here come from a woman aged 60-70 years in a cohort sampled during active or convalescent COVID-19. Each CDR3 is given with its conserved first and last residue. D genes are given only for firm matches. Size is stated for part of the rows, as once, few or many counts, or as a class when the clone is expanded.

TGTGCCAGCAGTACGCTAACGGGGTTTCTCACTGAAGCTTTCTTT CASSTLTGFLTEAFF . TRBJ1-1 . TRBV28
TGTGCCAGCAGCCTCAGGGACTTACCAAACTACTACGAGCAGTACTTC CASSLRDLPNYYEQYF . TRBJ2-7 . TRBV9
TGTGCCAGCAGCCTCCTCCCGGACAGAGTCACAGATACGCAGTATTTT CASSLLPDRVTDTQYF . TRBJ2-3 . TRBV7-2
TGTGCCAGCAGCACCGTACAGGGGGTGAACACTGAAGCTTTCTTT CASSTVQGVNTEAFF . TRBJ1-1 TRBD1 TRBV5-6
TGTGCCAGCAGTGATCCCGGGACAAACTATGGCTACACCTTC CASSDPGTNYGYTF . TRBJ1-2 . TRBV6-2/TRBV6-3
TGCAGCGTAGCGGGAGTGAGCACAGATACGCAGTATTTT CSVAGVSTDTQYF . TRBJ2-3 TRBD2 TRBV29-1
TGTGCCAGCAGGATAGCGGTAGCGGGAGGGACAGATACGCAGTATTTT CASRIAVAGGTDTQYF . TRBJ2-3 TRBD2 TRBV7-8
TGCAGTGCTAGTCCGGGGTATAGCAATCAGCCCCAGCATTTT CSASPGYSNQPQHF . TRBJ1-5 . TRBV20-1
TGTGCCAGCAGCAACAGGGATGGCTACACCTTC CASSNRDGYTF . TRBJ1-2 . TRBV6-6
TGCGCCAGCAGCCCGCGACTAGCGCAGCGCACAGATACGCAGTATTTT CASSPRLAQRTDTQYF . TRBJ2-3 TRBD2 TRBV5-1
TGTGCCAGTAGTATTACTAGAACTAGAGGATGGGGAGATACGCAGTATTTT CASSITRTRGWGDTQYF . TRBJ2-3 . TRBV19
TGTGCCAGCAGCTTATTCGGCGGGGGGGGCACTGAAGCTTTCTTT CASSLFGGGGTEAFF few TRBJ1-1 . TRBV7-6
TGTGCCAGCAGGCCAGGGGCGAACACCGGGGAGCTGTTTTTT CASRPGANTGELFF . TRBJ2-2 . TRBV3-1/TRBV3-2
TGCGCCAGCAGCCTCGGACAGGGAGGTCCCTACAATGAGCAGTTCTTC CASSLGQGGPYNEQFF . TRBJ2-1 TRBD1 TRBV4-1
TGCGCCAGCAGCGGGGACAGGGGGGCCTACGAGCAGTACTTC CASSGDRGAYEQYF . TRBJ2-7 TRBD1 TRBV5-1
TGCGCCAGCAGCCCTAAACCAGGGCCTAGCTCTGGAAACACCATATATTTT CASSPKPGPSSGNTIYF . TRBJ1-3 . TRBV4-1
TGCGCCAGCAGTGTAGGCCGGGACAGGGTCATCTCTGGGGCCAACGTCCTGACTTTC CASSVGRDRVISGANVLTF . TRBJ2-6 TRBD1 TRBV10-1
TGCGCCAGCAGCCAAGATGGGGGACTAGCGGGAGGGCGGTACTTC CASSQDGGLAGGRYF once TRBJ2-7 TRBD2 TRBV4-1
TGTGCCAGCAGCCTTCAGGGGTATAATGAAAAACTGTTTTTT CASSLQGYNEKLFF . TRBJ1-4 . TRBV7-9
TGTGCCAGCAGTTCCGGACTAGCGGGGCCCACCGGGGAGCTGTTTTTT CASSSGLAGPTGELFF . TRBJ2-2 TRBD2 TRBV6-5